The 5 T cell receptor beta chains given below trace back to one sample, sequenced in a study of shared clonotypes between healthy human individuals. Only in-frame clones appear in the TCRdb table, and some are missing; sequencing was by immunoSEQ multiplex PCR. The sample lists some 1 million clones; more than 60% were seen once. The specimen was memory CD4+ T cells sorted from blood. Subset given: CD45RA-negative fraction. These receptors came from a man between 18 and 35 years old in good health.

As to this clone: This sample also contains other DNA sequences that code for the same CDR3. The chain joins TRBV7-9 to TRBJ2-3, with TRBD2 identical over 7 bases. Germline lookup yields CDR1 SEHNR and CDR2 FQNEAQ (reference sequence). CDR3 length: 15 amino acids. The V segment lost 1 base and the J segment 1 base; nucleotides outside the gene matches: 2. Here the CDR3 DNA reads TGTGCCAGCAGCTTAGGGCTAGCGGGCACAGATACGCAGTATTTT. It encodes CASSLGLAGTDTQYF.

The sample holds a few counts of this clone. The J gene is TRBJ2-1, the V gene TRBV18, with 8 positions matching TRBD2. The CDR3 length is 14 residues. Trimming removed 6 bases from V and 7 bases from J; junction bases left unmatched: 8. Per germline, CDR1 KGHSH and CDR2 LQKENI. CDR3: CASSSGSPSNEQFF. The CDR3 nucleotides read TGTGCCAGCTCGAGCGGGAGCCCTAGTAATGAGCAGTTCTTC.

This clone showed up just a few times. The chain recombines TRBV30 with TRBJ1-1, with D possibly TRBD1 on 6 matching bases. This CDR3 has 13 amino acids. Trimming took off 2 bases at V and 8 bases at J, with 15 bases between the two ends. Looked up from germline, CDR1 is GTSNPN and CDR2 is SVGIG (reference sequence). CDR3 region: CAWSKRNRAEAFF. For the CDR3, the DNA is TGTGCCTGGAGTAAACGGAACAGGGCCGAAGCTTTCTTT.

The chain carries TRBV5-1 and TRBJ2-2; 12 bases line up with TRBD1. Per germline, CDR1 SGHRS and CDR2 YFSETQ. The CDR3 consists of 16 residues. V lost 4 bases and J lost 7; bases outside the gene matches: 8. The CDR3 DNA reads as TGCGCCAGCAGCGGATCCGGGACAGGGGGCATCGGGGAGCTGTTTTTT. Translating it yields CASSGSGTGGIGELFF.

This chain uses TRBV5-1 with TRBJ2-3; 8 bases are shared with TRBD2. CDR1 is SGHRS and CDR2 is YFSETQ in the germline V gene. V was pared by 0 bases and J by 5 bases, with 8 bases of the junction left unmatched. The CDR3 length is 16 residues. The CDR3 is CASSLAPGLVQDTQYF. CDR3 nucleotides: TGCGCCAGCAGCTTGGCGCCGGGACTAGTTCAAGATACGCAGTATTTT.